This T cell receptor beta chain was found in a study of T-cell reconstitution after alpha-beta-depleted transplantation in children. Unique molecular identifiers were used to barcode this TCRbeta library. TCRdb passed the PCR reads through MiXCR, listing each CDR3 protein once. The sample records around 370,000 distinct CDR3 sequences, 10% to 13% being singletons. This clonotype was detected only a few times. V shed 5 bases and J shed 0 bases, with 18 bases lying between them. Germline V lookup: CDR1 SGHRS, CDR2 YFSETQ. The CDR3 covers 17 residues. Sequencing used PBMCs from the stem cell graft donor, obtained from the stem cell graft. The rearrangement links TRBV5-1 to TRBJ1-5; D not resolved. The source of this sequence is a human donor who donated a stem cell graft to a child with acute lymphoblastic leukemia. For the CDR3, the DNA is TGCGCCAGCAGTTTCAAGCGGTCCTCTTATAGCAATCAGCCCCAGCATTTT. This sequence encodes CASSFKRSSYSNQPQHF.